One sample yielded the 25 T cell receptor beta chains listed below, sequenced in a study of T cells after yellow fever vaccination (dated by TCRdb to between 2017 and 2020). The library was built by means of 5' RACE. The listed sequencing device is Illumina HiSeq 2500. TCRdb redid the processing of the public reads, applying fastp at Q25 and MiXCR, and retained in-frame beta chains. For every CDR3 protein sequence, its rows merge into one entry that carries the most common genes and DNA. This sample gives 200,000 to 250,000 distinct CDR3 sequences in total; 6% to 7.5% of them show up just once. The top ten constitute approximately 0.85% of the sample. The treatment or condition tag for this specimen amounts to: live attenuated yellow fever vaccine strain. The material was CD4+ T cells sorted from PBMCs, obtained 15 days after the yellow fever booster vaccination. These receptors came from a man aged 25 to 45 who received the YFV17D yellow fever vaccine.

V gene TRBV7-2 combines with J gene TRBJ1-4, with a possible D match to TRBD1 (6 bases). This CDR3 spans 16 amino acids. CDR1 and CDR2 (germline): SGHTA, FQGNSA. V was clipped by 5 bases and J by 0 bases, with 13 bases between them. The CDR3 reads CASSTTHRATNEKLFF. The CDR3 DNA follows: TGTGCCAGCAGCACCACCCACAGGGCAACTAATGAAAAACTGTTTTTT.

This chain connects TRBV28 to TRBJ1-6, with 8 bases lining up with TRBD1. The CDR3 runs to 16 residues. The germline V gene encodes CDR1 MDHEN and CDR2 SYDVKM. Germline trimming cut 6 bases from V and 5 bases from J; bases unmatched to any gene: 9. The CDR3 here is CASRTVPGQDNSPLHF. DNA of the CDR3: TGTGCCAGCAGAACAGTTCCGGGACAGGATAATTCACCCCTCCACTTT.

In this sample, this clonotype turned up a few times. The chain joins TRBV5-1 to TRBJ1-1; D not resolved. The CDR3 totals 15 residues. CDR1 is SGHRS and CDR2 is YFSETQ in the germline V gene. With 5 bases removed from V and 1 base from J, the gap between germline ends came to 15 bases. Here the CDR3 DNA reads TGCGCCAGCAGACCCGGAGGGCTTGGGAACACTGAAGCTTTCTTT. Its translation: CASRPGGLGNTEAFF.

This clonotype was seen only a few times. This rearrangement joins TRBV6-2 or TRBV6-3 to TRBJ1-5; TRBD1 aligns across 8 bases. Germline lookup yields CDR1 MNHEY and CDR2 SVGEGT. CDR3 size: 15 residues. With V trimmed by 7 bases and J by 2 bases, 7 bases remained unmatched. The CDR3 region is CASIRKGQGNQPQHF. CDR3 nucleotide sequence: TGTGCCAGCATTCGGAAGGGACAGGGCAATCAGCCCCAGCATTTT.

This clonotype has only a few counts. The chain employs TRBV19 and TRBJ1-1; 10 bases are shared with TRBD1. Losses at the gene ends were 4 bases for V and 3 bases for J; bases not matched to a gene: 8. In germline, CDR1 is LNHDA, CDR2 SQIVND (reference sequence). The CDR3 has 16 amino acids. The CDR3 sequence: CASSSDRGRLDTEAFF. The DNA for the CDR3 is TGTGCCAGTAGTAGCGACAGGGGGCGCTTGGACACTGAAGCTTTCTTT.

This clonotype has just a few counts. V is TRBV25-1 and J is TRBJ1-1; a possible D gene is TRBD1 (5 bases). The V and J ends lost 2 bases and 5 bases respectively, with 12 bases between them. The germline V gene has CDR1 MGHDK and CDR2 SYGVNS. The CDR3 has 14 amino acids. The CDR3 reads CASSEGGGLTEAFF. For the CDR3, the DNA is TGTGCCAGCAGTGAAGGGGGAGGGTTGACTGAAGCTTTCTTT. Full variable domain (outside the CDR3, taken from reference TRBV25-1 and TRBJ1-1): EADIYQTPRYLVIGTGKKITLECSQTMGHDKMYWYQQDPGMELHLIHYSYGVNSTEKGDLSSESTVSRIRTEHFPLTLESARPSHTSQYLCASSEGGGLTEAFFGQGTRLTVV.

This clonotype was seen repeatedly, ten times or more. This rearrangement joins TRBV20-1 to TRBJ2-1; weak D call: TRBD2 (5 bases). Per the germline V gene, CDR1 is DFQATT and CDR2 is SNEGSKA (reference sequence). The CDR3 has 14 residues. Trimming took off 2 bases at V and 4 bases at J, with 12 bases between the two ends. The CDR3: CSARSFSGYNEQFF. DNA of the CDR3: TGCAGTGCTAGATCGTTCTCGGGGTACAATGAGCAGTTCTTC.

V is TRBV20-1 and J is TRBJ2-7; no firm D call. Germline V gene lookup returns CDR1 DFQATT and CDR2 SNEGSKA (reference sequence). Trimming took off 6 bases at V and 1 base at J, with 16 bases between the two ends. The CDR3 totals 14 residues. CDR3 sequence: CSARSYSTSYEQYF. CDR3 sequence (DNA): TGCAGTGCCCGAAGCTACTCCACTTCCTACGAGCAGTACTTC.

The V call is TRBV19, the J call TRBJ2-3, with a weak D call TRBD2 (6 bases). CDR1 and CDR2 from the germline V gene are LNHDA and SQIVND (reference sequence). Trimming stripped 8 bases from V and 4 bases from J, with 10 bases between. The CDR3 runs to 12 residues. The CDR3 DNA reads TGTGCCAGTGCGGGGACGGCAGATACGCAGTATTTT. Its translation: CASAGTADTQYF. Together with reference TRBV19 and TRBJ2-3, the CDR3 gives the full variable domain: DGGITQSPKYLFRKEGQNVTLSCEQNLNHDAMYWYRQDPGQGLRLIYYSQIVNDFQKGDIAEGYSVSREKKESFPLTVTSAQKNPTAFYLCASAGTADTQYFGPGTRLTVL.

V and J are TRBV20-1 and TRBJ2-3, with 9 nucleotides matching TRBD1. The CDR3 is 14 amino acids. Germline V lookup: CDR1 DFQATT, CDR2 SNEGSKA (reference sequence). J lost 2 bases, V lost 7 bases, and 7 bases had no gene match. Here the CDR3 DNA reads TGCAGTGTCACCGGGACAGGGTTCACAGATACGCAGTATTTT. It encodes CSVTGTGFTDTQYF.

This clonotype was seen a handful of times. This chain uses TRBV7-8 with TRBJ2-4, with TRBD1 matching over 8 bases. V shed 0 bases and J 0 bases; nucleotides not matched to a gene: 4. Per the germline V gene, CDR1 is SGHVS and CDR2 is FQNEAQ. The CDR3 runs 17 residues. The CDR3 DNA reads as TGTGCCAGCAGCTTAGCCTACAGGGGGAGAGCCAAAAACATTCAGTACTTC. Encoded protein: CASSLAYRGRAKNIQYF. The full variable domain, its missing parts supplied by reference TRBV7-8 and TRBJ2-4, is GAGVSQSPRYKVAKRGQDVALRCDPISGHVSLFWYQQALGQGPEFLTYFQNEAQLDKSGLPSDRFFAERPEGSVSTLKIQRTQQEDSAVYLCASSLAYRGRAKNIQYFGAGTRLSVL.

V usage is TRBV6-1 and J usage is TRBJ1-4; D is uncertain. The germline V gene encodes CDR1 MNHNS and CDR2 SASEGT. This CDR3 comprises 13 residues. The V end was cut by 6 bases, the J end by 3 bases, with 8 bases between. DNA for the CDR3: TGTGCCAGCAGACGGGATCCTAATGAAAAACTGTTTTTT. This codes for CASRRDPNEKLFF.

This clonotype was counted many times. This chain uses TRBV24-1 with TRBJ2-3; 11 bases are shared with TRBD2. The length of the CDR3 is 18 residues. With V trimmed by 2 bases and J by 2 bases, 8 bases remained unmatched. CDR1 KGHDR and CDR2 SFDVKD come from the germline V gene. For the CDR3, the DNA is TGTGCCACCAGTGATTCCACAGGGACTAGCGGAAACACAGATACGCAGTATTTT. The encoded protein is CATSDSTGTSGNTDTQYF.

The V call is TRBV7-2, the J call TRBJ2-5; possible D gene TRBD2, 6 bases. Germline loops: CDR1 SGHTA, CDR2 FQGNSA. The CDR3 runs 13 residues. V lost 5 bases, J lost 5 bases, and 12 bases lay in between. The CDR3 sequence is CASSPGLTETQYF. As DNA, the CDR3 is TGTGCCAGCAGCCCGGGACTGACGGAGACCCAGTACTTC.

This clonotype was detected many times. This sequence joins TRBV11-2 and TRBJ2-2; possible D gene TRBD1, 5 bases. Germline CDR1 reads SGHAT; CDR2 reads FQNNGV. This CDR3 spans 15 amino acids. Trimming removed 4 bases at V and 4 bases at J, with 13 bases between. The CDR3 spells CASSSSGFSTGELFF. CDR3 DNA sequence: TGTGCCAGCAGCTCATCAGGGTTTTCCACCGGGGAGCTGTTTTTT.

The sample holds a few counts of this clonotype. CDR3 sequence reads: CSARDSGFPYEQYF. CDR3 sequence (DNA): TGCAGTGCTAGAGATTCCGGCTTTCCCTACGAGCAGTACTTC. The rearrangement joins TRBV20-1 to TRBJ2-7, with no clear D. V was trimmed by 0 bases and J by 2 bases, leaving 11 bases between them. Germline V gene data show CDR1 as DFQATT and CDR2 as SNEGSKA (reference sequence). The CDR3 is made up of 14 amino acids.

This clonotype was recorded many times. V is TRBV20-1 and J is TRBJ2-7, with D perhaps given as TRBD1 or TRBD2 (5 bases each). The germline V gene encodes CDR1 DFQATT and CDR2 SNEGSKA (reference sequence). The CDR3 length is 13 residues. V lost 3 bases and J lost 9, with 18 bases in between. For the CDR3, the DNA is TGCAGTGCTAGTAGGGTGGGGGTGTTAGGGCAGTACTTC. Translation gives CSASRVGVLGQYF.

The V and J genes are TRBV30 and TRBJ2-3; 8 bases agree with TRBD2. The CDR3 is 15 residues long. Looked up from germline, CDR1 is GTSNPN and CDR2 is SVGIG (reference sequence). Trimming at V came to 0 bases and at J to 3 bases, leaving 5 bases not matched to a gene. CDR3 DNA: TGTGCCTGGAGTGTCGCGGGAGGTTTTACAGATACGCAGTATTTT. Translated, it gives CAWSVAGGFTDTQYF.

This clonotype was counted at least ten times. V is TRBV5-1 and J is TRBJ2-7, with 11 bases that match TRBD2. The V gene end was trimmed by 4 bases and the J gene end by 3 bases; junction bases not matched to a gene: 3. The germline V gene encodes CDR1 SGHRS and CDR2 YFSETQ. The CDR3 totals 14 residues. The CDR3 reads CASSRLAGFYEQYF. The CDR3 coding sequence is TGCGCCAGCAGCCGACTAGCGGGGTTCTACGAGCAGTACTTC.

This clonotype was recorded a few times. The chain couples TRBV27 to TRBJ1-5; perhaps TRBD1 as D (5 bases). The CDR3 spans 14 residues. V was clipped by 3 bases and J by 4 bases, with 10 bases between them. Germline loops: CDR1 MNHEY, CDR2 SMNVEV (reference sequence). The DNA for the CDR3 is TGTGCCAGCAGTTTCTCAGGGTGGAATCAGCCCCAGCATTTT. Its protein product is CASSFSGWNQPQHF.

This clonotype was counted ten times or more. The rearrangement uses TRBV12-3 or TRBV12-4 and TRBJ2-7; 7 positions agree with TRBD1. The junction had 8 bases not matched to a gene; V was cut back by 6 bases and J by 3 bases. CDR3 size: 14 residues. The CDR3 is CASSRQGFIYEQYF. The DNA for the CDR3 is TGTGCCAGCAGCAGACAGGGTTTTATCTACGAGCAGTACTTC.

V is TRBV24-1 and J is TRBJ2-7, with 10 bases matching TRBD2. The CDR3 has 16 residues. V shed 8 bases, J shed 3 bases, and the junction held 12 bases outside the gene matches. The V gene's germline CDR1 is KGHDR and CDR2 SFDVKD. In DNA form, the CDR3 reads TGTGCCACCAACCCCAATAGCGGGAGGTTCGGCTACGAGCAGTACTTC. Translating it yields CATNPNSGRFGYEQYF.

As to this clonotype: Just one base apart from a much larger clone, this may be a read error. The CDR3 DNA follows: TGTGCCAGTAGTATTCCAGGGAATTCAGATACGCAGTATTTT. This translates into CASSIPGNSDTQYF. The chain links TRBV19 to TRBJ2-3; weak D call: TRBD1 (5 bases). The V gene lost 3 bases and the J gene lost 4 bases, with 11 bases spanning the gap. The CDR3 extends over 14 amino acids. Germline V lookup: CDR1 LNHDA, CDR2 SQIVND (reference sequence).

This clonotype was seen repeatedly, ten times or more. The chain combines TRBV9 with TRBJ1-1; no firm D call. This CDR3 is 15 amino acids long. Germline lookup yields CDR1 SGDLS and CDR2 YYNGEE. V dropped 4 bases and J dropped 6 bases, with 19 bases sitting between them. The CDR3 nucleotides are TGTGCCAGCAGCCCCAGTGGCAGATACCCCGCTGAAGCTTTCTTT. Translation gives CASSPSGRYPAEAFF. Looking up the rest from reference TRBV9 and TRBJ1-1 gives the full variable domain: DSGVTQTPKHLITATGQRVTLRCSPRSGDLSVYWYQQSLDQGLQFLIQYYNGEERAKGNILERFSAQQFPDLHSELNLSSLELGDSALYFCASSPSGRYPAEAFFGQGTRLTVV.

This clonotype was observed a few times. For the CDR3, the DNA is TGTGCCAGTAGTACCCGGAGAAACACCGGGGAGCTGTTTTTT. Translation: CASSTRRNTGELFF. V and J are TRBV19 and TRBJ2-2; D remains unclear. The CDR3 consists of 14 residues. From germline, CDR1 is LNHDA and CDR2 SQIVND (reference sequence). Trimming took off 4 bases at V and 2 bases at J, with 8 bases between the two ends.